The text below deals with one TCR beta chain. Its cognate antigen is unknown. The sample originates from a study of blood T cells in healthy people across ages. A J-beta primer mix and a sample-barcoded 5' primer were used in a second PCR of roughly 7 to 12 cycles. TCRdb recomputed calls from the 5' RACE reads with MiXCR, one row per CDR3 protein. Of some 1,000,000 distinct CDR3 sequences listed, less than 25% are singletons. The germline V gene has CDR1 MNHEY and CDR2 SVGAGI. This CDR3 has 15 residues. The V and J ends lost 2 bases and 2 bases, in that order; junction bases with no gene match: 2. The study drew donors from healthy Caucasian individuals in Russia aged roughly 6 to 90. Whole-study results and caveats: There were more naive CD4+ cells and higher diversity in long-lived donors than in aged donors. Older age coincided with a roughly linear decline in TCR beta diversity per million T cells.

These same records also appear under a second study, on T cells of mothers and their children. As that report states: In the second PCR, M1S primer introduced barcodes and 2-4 random bases.

The TCR was taken from a girl aged 2-10 years in good health. Sequencing was performed on blood. The gene calls are TRBV6-5 and TRBJ2-1; 8 bases map to TRBD2. CDR3 region: CASSYGSGTYNEQFF. The DNA for the CDR3 is TGTGCCAGCAGTTACGGTAGCGGGACCTACAATGAGCAGTTCTTC.